The 20 T cell receptor beta chains presented below share a single source sample, sequenced in a study of blood T cell repertoires in COVID-19. Some clones are missing from TCRdb's copy, which holds only in-frame ones; the method was immunoSEQ multiplex PCR. Of some 300,000 clones detected, around 89% appear once; the ten largest clones hold around 2%. Sequencing used PBMCs or T cells enriched from blood (not recorded which). The receptor set was obtained from a woman aged 55 to 70 in a cohort exposed to, infected with or recovered from COVID-19 (not recorded which).

The V call is TRBV5-5, the J call TRBJ2-5; 12 nucleotides line up with TRBD1. There are 15 residues in the CDR3. Germline CDR1 reads SGHKS; CDR2 reads YYEKEE (reference sequence). J gave up 6 bases and V 4 bases, and 7 bases lay outside the gene matches. The CDR3 spells CASSPRDRGQKTQYF. CDR3 DNA sequence: TGTGCCAGCAGCCCCCGGGACAGGGGGCAAAAGACCCAGTACTTC.

V is TRBV7-8 and J is TRBJ2-7; perhaps TRBD2 as D (5 bases). V shed 2 bases and J shed 2 bases, with 7 bases lying between them. The CDR3 has 13 residues. Germline loops: CDR1 SGHVS, CDR2 FQNEAQ. CDR3 loop: CASSLSSAYEQYF. In DNA, the CDR3 is TGTGCCAGCAGCTTAAGTAGCGCCTACGAGCAGTACTTC. Filled out from reference TRBV7-8 and TRBJ2-7, the complete variable domain reads GAGVSQSPRYKVAKRGQDVALRCDPISGHVSLFWYQQALGQGPEFLTYFQNEAQLDKSGLPSDRFFAERPEGSVSTLKIQRTQQEDSAVYLCASSLSSAYEQYFGPGTRLTVT.

This sequence joins TRBV7-2 and TRBJ2-1; TRBD2 aligns across 7 bases. The CDR3 covers 15 residues. Germline CDR1 is SGHTA and CDR2 is FQGNSA. The V gene end was trimmed by 6 bases and the J gene end by 2 bases; junction bases not matched to a gene: 7. CDR3 residues: CASRSGTNTYNEQFF. The DNA of the CDR3 is TGTGCCAGCAGGTCCGGGACTAACACCTACAATGAGCAGTTCTTC.

This chain uses TRBV5-1 with TRBJ1-2; 10 bases map to TRBD1. Germline trimming cut 4 bases from V and 7 bases from J; bases unmatched to any gene: 7. The germline gives CDR1 SGHRS, CDR2 YFSETQ. The CDR3 length is 14 residues. CDR3 loop: CASSPNRDRGGYTF. As DNA, the CDR3 is TGCGCCAGCAGCCCGAACCGGGACAGGGGTGGCTACACCTTC.

About this clone: The same CDR3 arises from other DNA sequences in this sample as well. The chain has TRBV11-2 and TRBJ2-5, with D perhaps matching TRBD2 (6 bases). This CDR3 is 15 amino acids long. Germline V gene data show CDR1 as SGHAT and CDR2 as FQNNGV. Trimming left V 1 base short and J 4 bases short, with 13 bases between. The CDR3 reads CASSLADGRGETQYF. DNA for the CDR3: TGTGCCAGCAGCTTAGCGGACGGGAGAGGAGAGACCCAGTACTTC. Drawing the rest from reference TRBV11-2 and TRBJ2-5, the complete variable domain is EAGVAQSPRYKIIEKRQSVAFWCNPISGHATLYWYQQILGQGPKLLIQFQNNGVVDDSQLPKDRFSAERLKGVDSTLKIQPAKLEDSAVYLCASSLADGRGETQYFGPGTRLLVL.

This chain uses TRBV2 with TRBJ1-2, with 9 bases identical to TRBD1. CDR1 is SNHLY and CDR2 is FYNNEI in the germline V gene. V trimming: 7 bases; J trimming: 8 bases; junction bases outside the gene matches: 14. This CDR3 is built from 15 residues. The CDR3 DNA follows: TGTGCCAGCATTGGGGCAACAGGGACAGGGCGAGGCTACACCTTC. This translates into CASIGATGTGRGYTF.

This clone occurred once. The chain is built from TRBV27 and TRBJ2-7; 7 positions agree with TRBD1. The V segment lost 4 bases and the J segment 3 bases; nucleotides outside the gene matches: 6. Germline CDR1 MNHEY, CDR2 SMNVEV (reference sequence). This CDR3 comprises 14 residues. The CDR3 nucleotides read TGTGCCAGCAGTTACACGGGACAGTACTACGAGCAGTACTTC. Translated, it gives CASSYTGQYYEQYF.

The genes are TRBV7-3 and TRBJ2-3; D call uncertain. The germline gives CDR1 SGHTA, CDR2 FQGTGA. CDR3 length: 17 residues. The V gene lost 5 bases and the J gene lost 3 bases, with 21 bases spanning the gap. As DNA, the CDR3 is TGTGCCAGCAGCCCGCGGTCAACTATAACCCTAACAGATACGCAGTATTTT. Translated, it gives CASSPRSTITLTDTQYF.

The chain carries TRBV28 and TRBJ1-5, with 7 bases fitting TRBD1. Looked up from germline, CDR1 is MDHEN and CDR2 is SYDVKM. V shed 4 bases and J 0 bases; nucleotides not matched to a gene: 3. This CDR3 region has 15 residues. CDR3 sequence (DNA): TGTGCCAGCAGTTGGGACAGCCATAGCAATCAGCCCCAGCATTTT. This codes for CASSWDSHSNQPQHF.

As to this clone: This specimen includes other DNA sequences encoding the same CDR3. The V gene is TRBV5-1, the J gene TRBJ1-4; TRBD1 matches at 8 bases. Looked up from germline, CDR1 is SGHRS and CDR2 is YFSETQ. The ends lost 4 bases at V and 2 bases at J; junction bases unmatched: 4. The CDR3 consists of 15 residues. CDR3 nucleotide sequence: TGCGCCAGCAGCCCGACAGGGGCTACTAATGAAAAACTGTTTTTT. This sequence encodes CASSPTGATNEKLFF. Looking up the rest from reference TRBV5-1 and TRBJ1-4 gives the full variable domain: KAGVTQTPRYLIKTRGQQVTLSCSPISGHRSVSWYQQTPGQGLQFLFEYFSETQRNKGNFPGRFSGRQFSNSRSEMNVSTLELGDSALYLCASSPTGATNEKLFFGSGTQLSVL.

V usage is TRBV27 and J usage is TRBJ2-7, with 7 bases lining up with TRBD2. CDR3 length: 15 residues. Losses at the gene ends were 2 bases for V and 5 bases for J; bases not matched to a gene: 9. Germline CDR1 MNHEY, CDR2 SMNVEV (reference sequence). CDR3 sequence (DNA): TGTGCCAGCAGTTTAAGGCGGGAGAGTCAAAACGAGCAGTACTTC. Translation gives CASSLRRESQNEQYF.

CDR3 coding DNA: TGTGCCAGCAGCCCCGGGGGACTTAACACCGGGGAGCTGTTTTTT. Its translation is CASSPGGLNTGELFF. The V gene is TRBV28, the J gene TRBJ2-2; D is possibly TRBD2 (6 bases). Trimming took off 6 bases at V and 2 bases at J, with 13 bases between the two ends. Germline loops: CDR1 MDHEN, CDR2 SYDVKM. The CDR3 runs to 15 residues.

The chain recombines TRBV19 with TRBJ2-1, with 8 bases matching TRBD1. The germline V gene encodes CDR1 LNHDA and CDR2 SQIVND (reference sequence). The V and J ends lost 5 bases and 0 bases, in that order; junction bases with no gene match: 9. CDR3 length: 17 residues. CDR3: CASSPGQEGSSYNEQFF. The CDR3 DNA reads as TGTGCCAGTAGTCCGGGACAGGAGGGGAGCTCCTACAATGAGCAGTTCTTC.

The chain combines TRBV25-1 with TRBJ2-5; 10 bases fit TRBD2. V lost 5 bases to trimming and J lost 5 bases; unmatched junction nucleotides: 8. Looked up from germline, CDR1 is MGHDK and CDR2 is SYGVNS. There are 15 residues in the CDR3. The CDR3 DNA reads as TGTGCCAGCAGTCCAAGCGGGAGGGCGGGTGAGACCCAGTACTTC. This gives the protein CASSPSGRAGETQYF.

This chain connects TRBV7-9 to TRBJ2-1, with 9 bases lining up with TRBD2. The germline gives CDR1 SEHNR, CDR2 FQNEAQ (reference sequence). Unmatched junction bases numbered 6, after V lost 2 bases and J lost 4 bases. The CDR3 loop spans 16 amino acids. The CDR3 sequence: CASSLSAGGPYNEQFF. CDR3 coding DNA: TGTGCCAGCAGCTTATCGGCGGGAGGGCCTTACAATGAGCAGTTCTTC.

The rearrangement joins TRBV27 to TRBJ2-7, with 12 bases that match TRBD2. V lost 6 bases, J lost 4 bases, and 4 bases stayed unmatched. This CDR3 comprises 14 residues. Germline loops: CDR1 MNHEY, CDR2 SMNVEV (reference sequence). In DNA form, the CDR3 reads TGTGCCAGCAGCCCTAGCGGGAGGGCTTACGAGCAGTACTTC. Its translation: CASSPSGRAYEQYF.

The rearrangement joins TRBV29-1 to TRBJ2-7; TRBD2 might be the D (6 bases). The germline V gene encodes CDR1 SQVTM and CDR2 ANQGSEA. V shed 6 bases and J shed 3 bases, with 15 bases lying between them. The length of the CDR3 is 13 residues. In nucleotides, the CDR3 is TGCAGCGTCCAAGGCGGGACCGGCTACGAGCAGTACTTC. Its protein product is CSVQGGTGYEQYF.

This chain connects TRBV15 to TRBJ2-7, with TRBD1 matching over 9 bases. After removal of 2 bases from V and 6 bases from J, the junction contained 8 bases not matched to a gene. Germline assignment: CDR1 LNHNV and CDR2 YYDKDF (reference sequence). The CDR3 runs 15 residues. CDR3 protein: CATSRPTGQGSEQYF. For the CDR3, the DNA is TGTGCCACCAGCAGACCAACGGGACAGGGTTCCGAGCAGTACTTC.

This chain joins TRBV28 and TRBJ1-1; 9 bases agree with TRBD1. The CDR3 extends over 13 amino acids. The germline CDR1 and CDR2 sequences are MDHEN and SYDVKM. The junction had 3 bases not matched to a gene; V was cut back by 5 bases and J by 5 bases. The CDR3, as DNA: TGTGCCAGCAGTCGGACAGGGGAAACTGAAGCTTTCTTT. Amino acids: CASSRTGETEAFF.

The chain has TRBV6-2 or TRBV6-3 and TRBJ2-1, with 7 positions matching TRBD2. Germline assignment: CDR1 MNHEY and CDR2 SVGEGT. The CDR3 consists of 15 residues. The V segment lost 1 base and the J segment 7 bases; nucleotides outside the gene matches: 7. The CDR3 protein is CASSYFAGEGNEQFF. The CDR3 nucleotides read TGTGCCAGCAGTTACTTCGCGGGAGAGGGGAATGAGCAGTTCTTC.